The 2 T cell receptor beta chains reported below all come from one sample, sequenced in a study of tissue T cells after allogeneic stem cell transplantation. The method was immunoSEQ multiplex PCR; TCRdb's version includes in-frame clones alone and lacks a portion of them. The sample holds 48,000 or so clones, 73% seen once. The sequenced material came from sorted cells pooled from one or two spleens. All receptors come from a pool of C57BL/6 mice in good health.

As to this clone: Gene labels here are mouse ones. With the read ending 1 residue before the CDR3 end, the germline J gene is used to fill in that end. The chain combines TRBV19 with TRBJ1-4, with D uncertain. This CDR3 spans 12 amino acids. V gave up 1 base and J gave up 6 bases, with 4 bases separating them. Germline V gene lookup returns CDR1 FNHDT and CDR2 SITEND (reference sequence). CDR3 DNA, as far as it was read: TGTGCCAGCAGTATAAGCCACGAAAGATTATTT. The encoded protein is CASSISHERLF. The full CDR3 sequence reads CASSISHERLFF.

This clone has only a few counts. Each gene name is a mouse one. The observed sequence ends 1 residue before the CDR3 terminus, with the missing tail filled in from the germline J gene. The chain combines TRBV3 with TRBJ2-7, with 11 bases fitting TRBD2. V lost 1 base and J lost 3; bases outside the gene matches: 5. This CDR3 is built from 16 residues. CDR1 SNHLY and CDR2 FYNGKV come from the germline V gene (reference sequence). The CDR3 region is CASSLGGDWGLYEQYF. Incomplete CDR3 DNA: TGTGCCAGCAGCTTAGGGGGGGACTGGGGGCTCTATGAACAGTAC.